The 20 T cell receptor beta chains given below trace back to one sample, sequenced in a study of shared T cell receptors in the human thymus. Measured with immunoSEQ multiplex PCR; TCRdb has only the in-frame clones, and not every one. Here the sample spans approximately 660,000 clones, roughly 90% being singletons. The same sample was also used in a study of human thymus T cells.

The specimen was thymocytes. The receptors were gathered from a boy under two years old with a congenital heart defect.

The chain is built from TRBV29-1 and TRBJ2-1; TRBD2 matches at 7 bases. V lost 8 bases and J lost 8; bases outside the gene matches: 24. Germline V gene data show CDR1 as SQVTM and CDR2 as ANQGSEA. This CDR3 comprises 17 residues. CDR3 coding DNA: TGCAGCACCTGGGAGGCTCCTGGTGGGAGGGGCGGGGATGAGCAGTTCTTC. Residues: CSTWEAPGGRGGDEQFF.

This rearrangement joins TRBV27 to TRBJ2-2, with 13 nucleotides matching TRBD2. Unmatched junction bases numbered 5, after V lost 4 bases and J lost 9 bases. Germline V gives CDR1 MNHEY, CDR2 SMNVEV (reference sequence). This CDR3 is built from 15 residues. Here the CDR3 reads CASSYTSGRVWELFF. The CDR3 DNA reads TGTGCCAGCAGTTACACTAGCGGGAGGGTGTGGGAGCTGTTTTTT.

This chain connects TRBV4-3 to TRBJ2-7; TRBD2 agrees at 9 bases. CDR1 is LGHNA, CDR2 YSLEER, per germline. The CDR3 runs to 14 residues. V was clipped by 4 bases and J by 4 bases; unmatched bases: 5. The DNA of the CDR3 is TGCGCCAGCAGCCCCTGGCTAGCGGGGTACGAGCAGTACTTC. It encodes CASSPWLAGYEQYF.

V and J are TRBV27 and TRBJ2-1, with a possible D match to TRBD2 (5 bases). In germline, CDR1 is MNHEY, CDR2 SMNVEV (reference sequence). The CDR3 runs to 15 residues. The V end was cut by 5 bases, the J end by 4 bases, with 15 bases between. For the CDR3, the DNA is TGTGCCAGCAGTCCCCGGGGAAGCGAATACAATGAGCAGTTCTTC. This gives the protein CASSPRGSEYNEQFF.

V is TRBV9 and J is TRBJ2-3, with D unresolved. Trimming took 3 bases from V and 1 from J, leaving 12 bases between them. Germline values: CDR1 SGDLS, CDR2 YYNGEE. This CDR3 is 15 amino acids long. In DNA, the CDR3 is TGTGCCAGCAGCGCCCCACTAAGAGGCACAGATACGCAGTATTTT. Its protein is CASSAPLRGTDTQYF. Drawing the rest from reference TRBV9 and TRBJ2-3, the complete variable domain is DSGVTQTPKHLITATGQRVTLRCSPRSGDLSVYWYQQSLDQGLQFLIQYYNGEERAKGNILERFSAQQFPDLHSELNLSSLELGDSALYFCASSAPLRGTDTQYFGPGTRLTVL.

This clone has just one count. The chain is built from TRBV2 and TRBJ2-3; 8 nucleotides agree with TRBD2. The CDR3 sequence is 17 residues long. V shed 0 bases, J shed 9 bases, and the junction held 14 bases outside the gene matches. In germline, CDR1 is SNHLY, CDR2 FYNNEI. The CDR3 bases are TGTGCCAGCAGTGAAGCGCGTTCCGGGACTAGGGGCGGCACGCAGTATTTT. It specifies CASSEARSGTRGGTQYF.

The CDR3, as DNA: TGCGCCAGCAGCTTGTTCAGGGGGGTGCAAGAGACCCAGTACTTC. Translating it yields CASSLFRGVQETQYF. The chain combines TRBV5-1 with TRBJ2-5, with D possibly TRBD1 on 7 matching bases. CDR3 length: 15 amino acids. Per the germline V gene, CDR1 is SGHRS and CDR2 is YFSETQ. V was shortened by 1 base and J by 2 bases, with 12 bases between the two germline ends.

This chain connects TRBV5-1 to TRBJ2-7, with D possibly matching TRBD2 (6 bases). Germline V lookup: CDR1 SGHRS, CDR2 YFSETQ. Trimming pared 0 bases from V and 5 bases from J, leaving 21 bases between. CDR3 length: 17 residues. The CDR3 DNA reads as TGCGCCAGCAGCTTGGGTCAGGGTGGATATGGCGGGAACGAGCAGTACTTC. As protein: CASSLGQGGYGGNEQYF.

This rearrangement joins TRBV19 to TRBJ1-5, with a possible D match to TRBD1 (5 bases). CDR1 and CDR2 (germline): LNHDA, SQIVND (reference sequence). Trimming left V 5 bases short and J 4 bases short, with 15 bases between. The CDR3 covers 15 residues. The CDR3 loop reads CASSARRGGNQPQHF. CDR3 nucleotide sequence: TGTGCCAGTAGTGCAAGGAGGGGAGGGAATCAGCCCCAGCATTTT. The full variable domain, rest sourced from reference TRBV19 and TRBJ1-5, is DGGITQSPKYLFRKEGQNVTLSCEQNLNHDAMYWYRQDPGQGLRLIYYSQIVNDFQKGDIAEGYSVSREKKESFPLTVTSAQKNPTAFYLCASSARRGGNQPQHFGDGTRLSIL.

This sequence joins TRBV30 and TRBJ2-7; TRBD1 aligns across 8 bases. This CDR3 comprises 15 residues. V gave up 4 bases and J gave up 2 bases; unmatched junction bases: 10. In germline, CDR1 is GTSNPN, CDR2 SVGIG (reference sequence). The CDR3 coding sequence is TGTGCCTGGAAGTGTAATGGACAGGGAGCCTACGAGCAGTACTTC. It is translated as CAWKCNGQGAYEQYF.

The rearrangement links TRBV9 to TRBJ2-3; D is uncertain. Germline V gene lookup returns CDR1 SGDLS and CDR2 YYNGEE. The CDR3 totals 13 residues. V lost 0 bases, J lost 4 bases, and 6 bases lay in between. This chain's CDR3 is CASSVGGSDTQYF. Written as DNA, the CDR3 is TGTGCCAGCAGCGTAGGAGGATCAGATACGCAGTATTTT.

V is TRBV11-3 and J is TRBJ2-2; maybe TRBD1 (6 bases). V was clipped by 5 bases and J by 1 base, with 14 bases between them. Germline CDR1 SGHNT, CDR2 YENEEA. The CDR3 is made up of 16 amino acids. CDR3 sequence (DNA): TGTGCCAGCAGCCCACGGACAGAAAAGAACACCGGGGAGCTGTTTTTT. Protein sequence: CASSPRTEKNTGELFF. Filled out from reference TRBV11-3 and TRBJ2-2, the complete variable domain reads EAGVVQSPRYKIIEKKQPVAFWCNPISGHNTLYWYLQNLGQGPELLIRYENEEAVDDSQLPKDRFSAERLKGVDSTLKIQPAELGDSAVYLCASSPRTEKNTGELFFGEGSRLTVL.

This chain joins TRBV21-1 and TRBJ1-4; the table's D call of TRBD1 was not tested on the DNA. TRBV21-1 is termed a pseudogene. The CDR3 consists of 15 residues. The CDR3: CASSEGGQSNEKLFF. The DNA for the CDR3 is TGTGCCAGCAGCGAGGGGGGACAGAGTAATGAAAAACTGTTTTTT.

The chain combines TRBV25-1 with TRBJ1-5; possible D gene TRBD1, 5 bases. V lost 2 bases and J 2 bases, leaving 7 bases between the germline ends. Looked up from germline, CDR1 is MGHDK and CDR2 is SYGVNS. The CDR3 contains 14 residues. CDR3 sequence: CASSEKGGNQPQHF. CDR3 nucleotide sequence: TGTGCCAGCAGTGAAAAAGGGGGCAATCAGCCCCAGCATTTT.

The chain joins TRBV4-1 to TRBJ2-3; D is possibly TRBD2 (5 bases). The CDR3 runs to 17 residues. CDR1 is MGHRA, CDR2 YSYEKL, per germline. V lost 2 bases, J lost 5 bases, and 20 bases lay in between. This CDR3 reads CASSQSFAELVEDTQYF. CDR3 bases: TGCGCCAGCAGCCAATCCTTCGCGGAACTAGTGGAAGATACGCAGTATTTT.

The chain is built from TRBV2 and TRBJ1-5; weak D call: TRBD1 (6 bases). The CDR3 covers 15 residues. The V end lost 4 bases, the J end lost 0 bases, and 10 bases lay between the germline ends. Germline V gene data show CDR1 as SNHLY and CDR2 as FYNNEI. CDR3 loop: CASSVGGDSNQPQHF. The DNA of the CDR3 is TGTGCCAGCAGTGTTGGGGGCGATAGCAATCAGCCCCAGCATTTT.

CDR3 sequence: CAQGQGTANEQFF. For the CDR3, the DNA is TGTGCCCAGGGACAGGGGACAGCCAATGAGCAGTTCTTC. This sequence joins TRBV7-2 and TRBJ2-1, with TRBD1 matching 10 bases. This CDR3 has 13 amino acids. Per the germline V gene, CDR1 is SGHTA and CDR2 is FQGNSA. Unmatched junction bases numbered 7, after V lost 11 bases and J lost 6 bases. Full variable domain (remainder filled in from reference TRBV7-2 and TRBJ2-1): GAGVSQSPSNKVTEKGKDVELRCDPISGHTALYWYRQSLGQGLEFLIYFQGNSAPDKSGLPSDRFSAERTGGSVSTLTIQRTQQEDSAVYLCAQGQGTANEQFFGPGTRLTVL.

The genes are TRBV7-2 and TRBJ1-2; tentatively, D is TRBD1 (5 bases). The germline gives CDR1 SGHTA, CDR2 FQGNSA. V lost 5 bases to trimming and J lost 4 bases, with 17 bases between them. The CDR3 consists of 15 residues. CDR3 region: CASSPRTGVSYGYTF. The CDR3 DNA sequence: TGTGCCAGCAGCCCCCGTACGGGGGTTAGCTATGGCTACACCTTC.

The rearrangement uses TRBV12-5 and TRBJ2-1, with 9 bases aligning to TRBD2. Germline V gives CDR1 LGHNT, CDR2 FRNRAP. Trimming removed 0 bases from V and 3 bases from J; junction bases left unmatched: 3. The length of the CDR3 is 16 residues. As DNA, the CDR3 is TGTGCTAGTGGTTTGGTCCGGCGGGAGGGCTACAATGAGCAGTTCTTC. This encodes CASGLVRREGYNEQFF.

The chain carries TRBV30 and TRBJ1-2, with TRBD1 as a possible D gene (5 bases). This CDR3 region has 13 residues. Trimming cost V 4 bases and J 4 bases, with 13 bases left between them. CDR1 and CDR2 from the germline V gene are GTSNPN and SVGIG (reference sequence). The CDR3 reads CAWIPRGTYGYTF. CDR3 nucleotides: TGTGCCTGGATCCCCCGCGGGACCTATGGCTACACCTTC.